This TCR beta chain was identified in a study of blood T cell repertoires in COVID-19. Study-level information: The United States, Italy and Spain supplied acute and convalescent COVID-19 samples.

This CDR3 spans 14 amino acids. Germline V gives CDR1 SNHLY, CDR2 FYNNEI. V lost 6 bases to trimming and J lost 1 base; unmatched junction nucleotides: 5. Libraries were prepared by immunoSEQ multiplex PCR; TCRdb keeps only in-frame clonotypes and omits some of them. The repertoire holds roughly 120,000 clones, with around 79% as singletons. The sample comprised peripheral blood. The chain uses TRBV2 and TRBJ1-1; TRBD1 matches at 7 bases. The clonotype was recovered from an elderly woman with active or convalescent COVID-19. In DNA, the CDR3 is TGTGCCAGCAGGTTGGACAGGACGAACACTGAAGCTTTCTTT. This codes for CASRLDRTNTEAFF.